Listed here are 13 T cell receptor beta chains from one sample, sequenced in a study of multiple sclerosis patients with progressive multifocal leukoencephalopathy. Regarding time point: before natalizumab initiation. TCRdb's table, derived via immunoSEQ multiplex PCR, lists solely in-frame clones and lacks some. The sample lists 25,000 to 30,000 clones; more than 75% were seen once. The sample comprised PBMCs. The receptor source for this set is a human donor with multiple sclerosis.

For the CDR3, the DNA is TGTGCCAGTAGTAGGGGGACAGGGTATGGCTACACCTTC. Translation: CASSRGTGYGYTF. This chain links TRBV19 with TRBJ1-2, with 9 bases that match TRBD1. Trimming at V came to 4 bases and at J to 5 bases, leaving 2 bases not matched to a gene. From germline, CDR1 is LNHDA and CDR2 SQIVND (reference sequence). The CDR3 runs 13 residues.

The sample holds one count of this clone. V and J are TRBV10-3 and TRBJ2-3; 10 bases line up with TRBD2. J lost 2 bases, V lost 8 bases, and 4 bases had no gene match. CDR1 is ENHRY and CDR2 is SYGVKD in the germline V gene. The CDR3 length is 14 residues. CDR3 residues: CAIGSGGDTDTQYF. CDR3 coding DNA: TGTGCCATCGGGAGCGGGGGGGACACAGATACGCAGTATTTT.

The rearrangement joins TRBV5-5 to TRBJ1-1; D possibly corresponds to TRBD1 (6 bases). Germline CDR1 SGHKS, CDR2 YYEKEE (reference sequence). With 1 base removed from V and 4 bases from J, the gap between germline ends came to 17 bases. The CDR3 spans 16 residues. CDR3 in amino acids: CASSLQGSLWSTEAFF. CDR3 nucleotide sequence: TGTGCCAGCAGCTTGCAGGGGTCCCTTTGGAGCACTGAAGCTTTCTTT.

The CDR3 DNA reads as TGTGCCAGCAGCTATAAAGGGCGAGAACAGCCCCAGCATTTT. It translates to CASSYKGREQPQHF. The V and J genes are TRBV5-6 and TRBJ1-5; D unclear. CDR3 size: 14 residues. The V end lost 3 bases, the J end lost 7 bases, and 14 bases lay between the germline ends. CDR1 and CDR2 (germline): SGHDT, YYEEEE.

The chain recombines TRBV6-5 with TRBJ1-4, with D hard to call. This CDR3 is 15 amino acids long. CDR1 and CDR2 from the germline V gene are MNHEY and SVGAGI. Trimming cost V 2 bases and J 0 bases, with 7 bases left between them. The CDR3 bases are TGTGCCAGCAGTTACCGACTCGCAACTAATGAAAAACTGTTTTTT. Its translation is CASSYRLATNEKLFF.

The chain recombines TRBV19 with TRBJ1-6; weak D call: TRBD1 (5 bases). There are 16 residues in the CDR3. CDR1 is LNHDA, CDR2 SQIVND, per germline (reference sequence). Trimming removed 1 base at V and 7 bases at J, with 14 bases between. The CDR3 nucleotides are TGTGCCAGTAGTATAGGGGACGGTATGATGAATTCACCCCTCCACTTT. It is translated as CASSIGDGMMNSPLHF. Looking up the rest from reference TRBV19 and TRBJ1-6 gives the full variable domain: DGGITQSPKYLFRKEGQNVTLSCEQNLNHDAMYWYRQDPGQGLRLIYYSQIVNDFQKGDIAEGYSVSREKKESFPLTVTSAQKNPTAFYLCASSIGDGMMNSPLHFGNGTRLTVT.

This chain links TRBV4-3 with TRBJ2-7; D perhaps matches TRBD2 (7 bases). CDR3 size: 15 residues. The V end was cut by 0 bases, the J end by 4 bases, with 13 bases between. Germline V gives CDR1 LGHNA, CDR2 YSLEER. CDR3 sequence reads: CASSQDRGTIYEQYF. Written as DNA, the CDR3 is TGCGCCAGCAGCCAAGATAGGGGGACTATATACGAGCAGTACTTC.

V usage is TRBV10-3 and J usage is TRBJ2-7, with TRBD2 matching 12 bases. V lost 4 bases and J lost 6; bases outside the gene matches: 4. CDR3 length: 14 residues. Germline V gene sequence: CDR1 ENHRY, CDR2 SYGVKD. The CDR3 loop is CAISGTSGESEQYF. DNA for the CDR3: TGTGCCATCAGTGGGACTAGCGGGGAAAGCGAGCAGTACTTC.

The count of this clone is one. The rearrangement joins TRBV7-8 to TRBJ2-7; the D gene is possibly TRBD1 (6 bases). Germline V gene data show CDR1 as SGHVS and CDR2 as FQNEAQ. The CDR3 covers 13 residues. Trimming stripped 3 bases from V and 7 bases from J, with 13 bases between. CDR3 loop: CASSFGTSGEQYF. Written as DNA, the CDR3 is TGTGCCAGCAGCTTCGGGACATCGGGGGAGCAGTACTTC.

The CDR3 DNA follows: TGTGCCAGCCGGACAGGGTCGGTCGCCGGGGAGCTGTTTTTT. As protein: CASRTGSVAGELFF. This chain links TRBV19 with TRBJ2-2; 8 bases fit TRBD1. This CDR3 region has 14 residues. From germline, CDR1 is LNHDA and CDR2 SQIVND (reference sequence). J was trimmed by 6 bases and V by 9 bases; bases with no gene match: 9.

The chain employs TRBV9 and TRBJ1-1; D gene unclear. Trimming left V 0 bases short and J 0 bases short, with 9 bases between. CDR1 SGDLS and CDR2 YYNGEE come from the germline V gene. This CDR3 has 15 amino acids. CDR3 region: CASSVAVSMNTEAFF. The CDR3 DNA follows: TGTGCCAGCAGCGTAGCGGTTTCGATGAACACTGAAGCTTTCTTT.

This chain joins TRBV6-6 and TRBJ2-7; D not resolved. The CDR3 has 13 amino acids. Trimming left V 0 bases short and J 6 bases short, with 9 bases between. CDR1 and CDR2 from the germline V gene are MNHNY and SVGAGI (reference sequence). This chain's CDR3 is CASSYSEAREQYF. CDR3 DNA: TGTGCCAGCAGTTACTCGGAAGCTCGCGAGCAGTACTTC.

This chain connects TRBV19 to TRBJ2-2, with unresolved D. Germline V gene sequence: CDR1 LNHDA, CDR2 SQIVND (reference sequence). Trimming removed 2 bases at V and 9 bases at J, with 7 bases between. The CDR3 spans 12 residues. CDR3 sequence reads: CASSIFRRELFF. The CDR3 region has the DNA TGTGCCAGTAGTATATTCCGACGGGAGCTGTTTTTT.